One sample yielded the 7 T cell receptor beta chains listed below, sequenced in a study of PD-1 blockade in classical Hodgkin lymphoma. Stated time point: cycle 4 day 1 (C4D1), after 6 weeks of nivolumab. Each patient experienced a relapse that followed autologous stem cell transplantation, and brentuximab vedotin exposure varied. Assay: immunoSEQ multiplex PCR; the TCRdb copy retains only in-frame clones and omits some. The sample comprises tens of thousands of clones, approximately 83% of which are singletons, and 17% rests with the top ten. The sample in question was peripheral blood mononuclear cells (PBMCs), obtained before the fourth cycle of nivolumab. The receptors come from a human donor with classical Hodgkin lymphoma.

The chain employs TRBV6-5 and TRBJ2-7; 9 nucleotides match TRBD2. The CDR3 consists of 16 residues. Per germline, CDR1 MNHEY and CDR2 SVGAGI. The trim removed 2 bases at V and 2 bases at J, leaving 7 bases unmatched. The CDR3 sequence is CASSYRSLAGTYEQYF. CDR3 nucleotide sequence: TGTGCCAGCAGTTACCGGTCGCTAGCGGGGACCTACGAGCAGTACTTC.

The sample holds one count of this clone. The genes are TRBV10-3 and TRBJ1-1; TRBD1 matches at 7 bases. Germline lookup yields CDR1 ENHRY and CDR2 SYGVKD. The J segment lost 7 bases and the V segment lost 6 bases, leaving 8 bases of the junction unmatched. This CDR3 comprises 13 residues. CDR3 protein: CAIRLLPGGEAFF. As DNA, the CDR3 is TGTGCCATCAGGCTCCTCCCAGGGGGTGAAGCTTTCTTT.

In DNA form, the CDR3 reads TGTGCCAGCTCCCCGGGTAGTCTTAGTGAGCAGTTCTTC. Amino acid sequence: CASSPGSLSEQFF. The V call is TRBV18, the J call TRBJ2-1; D is uncertain. The CDR3 runs 13 residues. V dropped 6 bases and J dropped 9 bases, with 15 bases sitting between them. Germline CDR1 is KGHSH and CDR2 is LQKENI.

This rearrangement joins TRBV30 to TRBJ1-2; D unresolved. V was trimmed by 5 bases and J by 7 bases, leaving 5 bases between them. The CDR3 extends over 9 amino acids. The V gene's germline CDR1 is GTSNPN and CDR2 SVGIG (reference sequence). CDR3 bases: TGTGCCTGGGGCCTTGGCTACACCTTC. Protein sequence: CAWGLGYTF. Full variable domain (remainder filled in from reference TRBV30 and TRBJ1-2): SQTIHQWPATLVQPVGSPLSLECTVEGTSNPNLYWYRQAAGRGLQLLFYSVGIGQISSEVPQNLSASRPQDRQFILSSKKLLLSDSGFYLCAWGLGYTFGSGTRLTVV.

The chain recombines TRBV18 with TRBJ1-1; D is uncertain. This CDR3 has 13 residues. V was shortened by 3 bases and J by 8 bases, with 13 bases between the two germline ends. Germline lookup yields CDR1 KGHSH and CDR2 LQKENI. The CDR3 loop reads CASSPTAAKEAFF. The CDR3 nucleotides are TGTGCCAGCTCACCTACGGCGGCAAAGGAAGCTTTCTTT. Using reference TRBV18 and TRBJ1-1 for the parts outside the CDR3, the full variable domain is NAGVMQNPRHLVRRRGQEARLRCSPMKGHSHVYWYRQLPEEGLKFMVYLQKENIIDESGMPKERFSAEFPKEGPSILRIQQVVRGDSAAYFCASSPTAAKEAFFGQGTRLTVV.

This clone appeared a few times. The chain employs TRBV6-6 and TRBJ1-5; D remains ambiguous. This CDR3 has 12 amino acids. The germline gives CDR1 MNHNY, CDR2 SVGAGI (reference sequence). V was clipped by 7 bases and J by 4 bases, with 8 bases between them. Here the CDR3 reads CASTSQNQPQHF. For the CDR3, the DNA is TGTGCCAGCACTTCGCAGAATCAGCCCCAGCATTTT.

J is TRBJ2-7 and V is TRBV6-1; TRBD2 aligns across 14 bases. V was clipped by 2 bases and J by 4 bases; unmatched bases: 1. In germline, CDR1 is MNHNS, CDR2 SASEGT. The CDR3 runs 15 residues. In DNA, the CDR3 is TGTGCCAGCAGTGAAAGACTAGCGGGAGGGTACGAGCAGTACTTC. This translates into CASSERLAGGYEQYF.